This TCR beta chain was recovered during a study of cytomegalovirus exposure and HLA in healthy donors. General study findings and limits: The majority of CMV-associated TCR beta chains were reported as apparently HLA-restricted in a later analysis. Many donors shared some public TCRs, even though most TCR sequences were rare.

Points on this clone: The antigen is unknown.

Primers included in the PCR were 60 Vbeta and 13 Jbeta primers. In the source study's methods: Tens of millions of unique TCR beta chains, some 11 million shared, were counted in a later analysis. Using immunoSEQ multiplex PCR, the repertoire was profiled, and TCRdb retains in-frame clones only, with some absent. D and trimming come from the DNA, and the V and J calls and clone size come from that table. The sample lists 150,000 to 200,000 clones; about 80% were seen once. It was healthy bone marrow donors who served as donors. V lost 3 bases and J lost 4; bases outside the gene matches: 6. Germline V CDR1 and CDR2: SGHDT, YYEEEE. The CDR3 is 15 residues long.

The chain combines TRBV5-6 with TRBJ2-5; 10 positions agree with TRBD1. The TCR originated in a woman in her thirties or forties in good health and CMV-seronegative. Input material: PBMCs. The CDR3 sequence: CASSSGQGYGETQYF. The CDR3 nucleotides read TGTGCCAGCAGCTCGGGACAGGGGTACGGAGAGACCCAGTACTTC.